This T cell receptor beta chain was captured by sequencing in a study of beta chain features in type 1 diabetes. The overall study: Across the samples, roughly 98 million sorted cells were examined in total.

Investigators reverse transcribed all isolated RNA, so they sequenced expressed TCRB transcripts. Sequenced by immunoSEQ multiplex PCR; TCRdb stores in-frame clones only, minus some. The sample holds around 15,000 clones, less than 85% seen once. Purity exceeded 98% in all sorted populations. A note on this clone: Its cognate antigen is unknown.

Whole-study findings and limits: Across all four CD4+ subsets, people with type 1 diabetes showed modestly shorter TCRB CDR3s. More deletions and fewer insertions at VDJ junctions were found in patients with type 1 diabetes. Because the template was cDNA, high-expressing cells might be over-represented.

The CDR3 spans 14 residues. Trimming left V 4 bases short and J 7 bases short, with 17 bases between. Germline V gives CDR1 SQVTM, CDR2 ANQGSEA. The sample consisted of stem cell memory CD4+ T cells from blood. The V and J genes are TRBV29-1 and TRBJ2-1; D possibly corresponds to TRBD2 (5 bases). This TCR derives from a woman younger than 35 with type 1 diabetes. The CDR3 is CSVVQRSRWNEQFF. CDR3 DNA: TGCAGCGTTGTACAGCGGAGCCGTTGGAATGAGCAGTTCTTC.